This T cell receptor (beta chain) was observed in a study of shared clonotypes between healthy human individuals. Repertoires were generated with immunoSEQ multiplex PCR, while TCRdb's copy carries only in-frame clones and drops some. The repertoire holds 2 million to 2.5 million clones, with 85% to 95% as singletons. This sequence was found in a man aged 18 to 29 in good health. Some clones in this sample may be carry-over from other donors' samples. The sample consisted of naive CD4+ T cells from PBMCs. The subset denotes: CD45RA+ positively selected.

CDR3 sequence reads: CSGHSGYEQYF. CDR3 DNA sequence: TGCAGCGGTCATTCCGGCTACGAGCAGTACTTC. The J gene is TRBJ2-7, the V gene TRBV29-1; D is undetermined. This CDR3 has 11 amino acids. V lost 7 bases, J lost 3 bases, and 10 bases lay in between. Germline V gene lookup returns CDR1 SQVTM and CDR2 ANQGSEA.